The 16 T cell receptor beta chains reported below all come from one sample, sequenced in a study of shared clonotypes between healthy human individuals. Sequenced by immunoSEQ multiplex PCR; TCRdb stores in-frame clones only, minus some. The repertoire holds millions of clones, with 90% to 95% as singletons. The sample taken for sequencing was naive CD4+ T cells sorted from blood. Subset: CD45RA+ positively selected. All receptors come from a man aged 18-30 years in good health.

V gene TRBV4-2 combines with J gene TRBJ1-1; D not resolved. From germline, CDR1 is LGHNA and CDR2 YNFKEQ. V lost 1 base and J lost 4, with 10 bases in between. The CDR3 totals 14 residues. The CDR3 DNA is TGTGCCAGCAGCCAAGGAGGGCTGGGCACTGAAGCTTTCTTT. This codes for CASSQGGLGTEAFF.

The rearrangement uses TRBV5-1 and TRBJ1-2; 9 bases match TRBD1. Per the germline V gene, CDR1 is SGHRS and CDR2 is YFSETQ. J lost 3 bases, V lost 3 bases, and 6 bases had no gene match. The CDR3 consists of 15 residues. Here the CDR3 DNA reads TGCGCCAGCAGCTCCTTGACAGGGGGTTACTATGGCTACACCTTC. This gives the protein CASSSLTGGYYGYTF.

Points on this clone: Other DNA sequences within the sample encode an identical CDR3. This rearrangement joins TRBV13 to TRBJ2-3; no firm D call. V was pared by 0 bases and J by 0 bases, with 1 base between. Per germline, CDR1 PRHDT and CDR2 FYEKMQ (reference sequence). This CDR3 has 13 amino acids. The CDR3 region has the DNA TGTGCCAGCAGCTTAGGTAGCACAGATACGCAGTATTTT. The encoded protein is CASSLGSTDTQYF.

The chain has TRBV4-2 and TRBJ2-7; 11 nucleotides match TRBD2. The germline V gene has CDR1 LGHNA and CDR2 YNFKEQ. The CDR3 consists of 16 residues. With V trimmed by 0 bases and J by 5 bases, 6 bases remained unmatched. CDR3 residues: CASSQEGLAGGHEQYF. The CDR3 DNA reads TGTGCCAGCAGCCAAGAGGGTCTAGCGGGAGGTCACGAGCAGTACTTC.

A single count supports this clone. The gene calls are TRBV6-4 and TRBJ2-1, with a weak D call TRBD1 (6 bases). The V gene lost 5 bases and the J gene lost 10 bases, with 12 bases spanning the gap. Per germline, CDR1 MRHNA and CDR2 SNTAGT. This CDR3 is built from 12 residues. CDR3 in DNA: TGTGCCAGCAGTACAGGGATCGGGGAGCAGTTCTTC. Its protein is CASSTGIGEQFF.

The gene calls are TRBV2 and TRBJ1-2, with D possibly being TRBD1 (5 bases). CDR1 is SNHLY and CDR2 is FYNNEI in the germline V gene. The CDR3 loop spans 13 amino acids. V lost 8 bases to trimming and J lost 4 bases, with 14 bases between them. The CDR3 DNA reads TGTGCCAGCGGGTCGGGGGGTACCTATGGCTACACCTTC. Its translation: CASGSGGTYGYTF.

The chain carries TRBV9 and TRBJ1-2, with D maybe TRBD1 (6 bases). The CDR3 has 15 residues. CDR1 SGDLS and CDR2 YYNGEE come from the germline V gene. V gave up 5 bases and J gave up 2 bases, with 16 bases separating them. CDR3 amino acids: CASSDRLGLNYGYTF. DNA of the CDR3: TGTGCCAGCAGTGACAGGTTAGGGCTAAACTATGGCTACACCTTC.

This clone occurred once. The V gene is TRBV9, the J gene TRBJ2-7; D gene ambiguous. This CDR3 is built from 15 residues. Trimming took off 0 bases at V and 1 base at J, with 11 bases between the two ends. CDR1 SGDLS and CDR2 YYNGEE come from the germline V gene. The CDR3 reads CASSVEFDGSYEQYF. The DNA of the CDR3 is TGTGCCAGCAGCGTAGAGTTCGACGGATCCTACGAGCAGTACTTC.

This chain links TRBV11-1 with TRBJ2-7; no definite D call. The ends were cut back, 3 bases at V and 2 bases at J, with 8 bases in the middle. The CDR3 is 13 amino acids. CDR1 and CDR2 (germline): SGHAT, FQDESV (reference sequence). The CDR3 protein is CASSLANPYEQYF. The CDR3 DNA is TGTGCCAGCAGCTTGGCCAATCCCTACGAGCAGTACTTC.

The chain carries TRBV6-1 and TRBJ2-4; 7 positions match TRBD2. J gave up 6 bases and V 6 bases, and 8 bases lay outside the gene matches. The CDR3 spans 14 residues. CDR1 is MNHNS and CDR2 is SASEGT in the germline V gene. CDR3 region: CASRKDGGGNIQYF. CDR3 DNA: TGTGCCAGCAGAAAGGACGGCGGGGGAAACATTCAGTACTTC.

The chain joins TRBV6-5 to TRBJ2-7; the D gene is possibly TRBD1 (6 bases). Germline-derived CDR1 and CDR2 are MNHEY and SVGAGI. V lost 2 bases and J 0 bases, leaving 11 bases between the germline ends. This CDR3 has 15 residues. The CDR3 loop reads CASSYQDSISYEQYF. The CDR3, as DNA: TGTGCCAGCAGTTACCAGGACAGCATCTCCTACGAGCAGTACTTC.

Only one count was recorded for this clone. The V call is TRBV5-1, the J call TRBJ2-3; D gene unclear. Trimming took off 4 bases at V and 0 bases at J, with 9 bases between the two ends. Germline V lookup: CDR1 SGHRS, CDR2 YFSETQ. The CDR3 has 14 residues. CDR3 DNA sequence: TGCGCCAGCAGCAGGCTGACTAGCACAGATACGCAGTATTTT. This encodes CASSRLTSTDTQYF.

This sequence joins TRBV25-1 and TRBJ2-3, with 8 nucleotides matching TRBD2. This CDR3 is built from 15 residues. Germline V gives CDR1 MGHDK, CDR2 SYGVNS. The V gene end was trimmed by 4 bases and the J gene end by 6 bases; junction bases not matched to a gene: 9. CDR3 sequence (DNA): TGTGCCAGCAGTGGTTTGGGGACTAGAGATGATACGCAGTATTTT. Translation: CASSGLGTRDDTQYF.

The J gene is TRBJ1-3, the V gene TRBV21-1. TRBV21-1 is designated a pseudogene. This CDR3 spans 16 amino acids. CDR3 in DNA: TGTGCCAGCAGCAAAGTCGGGAATTGCTCTGGAAACACCATATATTTT. Encoded protein: CASSKVGNCSGNTIYF.

The chain employs TRBV6-1 and TRBJ1-2; D unclear. Germline V gives CDR1 MNHNS, CDR2 SASEGT. The V end lost 6 bases, the J end lost 1 base, and 9 bases lay between the germline ends. This CDR3 has 13 amino acids. The CDR3 sequence: CASRSLINYGYTF. DNA of the CDR3: TGTGCCAGCAGATCCCTGATTAACTATGGCTACACCTTC.

The chain employs TRBV5-4 and TRBJ2-3, with D tentatively TRBD1 or TRBD2 (5 bases each). This CDR3 has 14 amino acids. Germline lookup yields CDR1 SGHNT and CDR2 YYREEE (reference sequence). The ends were cut back, 4 bases at V and 2 bases at J, with 11 bases in the middle. CDR3: CASSRGRLTDTQYF. The CDR3 DNA reads as TGTGCCAGCAGCCGGGGACGCCTCACAGATACGCAGTATTTT. The full variable domain, with the rest looked up from reference TRBV5-4 and TRBJ2-3, is ETGVTQSPTHLIKTRGQQVTLRCSSQSGHNTVSWYQQALGQGPQFIFQYYREEENGRGNFPPRFSGLQFPNYSSELNVNALELDDSALYLCASSRGRLTDTQYFGPGTRLTVL.